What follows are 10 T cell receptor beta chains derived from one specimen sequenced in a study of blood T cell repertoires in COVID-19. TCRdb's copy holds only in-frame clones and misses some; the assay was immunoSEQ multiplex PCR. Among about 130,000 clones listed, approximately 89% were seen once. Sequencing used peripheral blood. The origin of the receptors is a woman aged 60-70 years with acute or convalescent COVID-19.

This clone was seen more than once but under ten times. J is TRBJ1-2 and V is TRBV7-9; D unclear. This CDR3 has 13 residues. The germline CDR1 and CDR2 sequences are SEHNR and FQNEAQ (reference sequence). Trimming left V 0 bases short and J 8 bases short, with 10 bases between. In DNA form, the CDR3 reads TGTGCCAGCAGCTTAGCGACGAGGAGCGGCTACACCTTC. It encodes CASSLATRSGYTF. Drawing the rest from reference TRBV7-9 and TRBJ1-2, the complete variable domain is DTGVSQNPRHKITKRGQNVTFRCDPISEHNRLYWYRQTLGQGPEFLTYFQNEAQLEKSRLLSDRFSAERPKGSFSTLEIQRTEQGDSAMYLCASSLATRSGYTFGSGTRLTVV.

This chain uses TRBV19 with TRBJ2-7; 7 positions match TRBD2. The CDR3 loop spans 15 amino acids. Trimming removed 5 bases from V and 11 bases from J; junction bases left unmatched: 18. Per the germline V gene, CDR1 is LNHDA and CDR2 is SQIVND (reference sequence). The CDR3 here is CASSYRSGRGRGEYV. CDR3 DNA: TGTGCCAGTAGTTATAGGAGTGGGCGCGGGAGAGGGGAGTACGTC.

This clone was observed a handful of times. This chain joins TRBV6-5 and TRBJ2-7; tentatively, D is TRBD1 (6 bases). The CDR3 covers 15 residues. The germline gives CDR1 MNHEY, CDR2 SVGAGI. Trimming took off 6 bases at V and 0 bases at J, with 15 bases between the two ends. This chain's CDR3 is CASRKQTGSSYEQYV. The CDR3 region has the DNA TGTGCCAGCAGGAAACAAACAGGGAGCTCCTACGAGCAGTACGTC.

The CDR3 DNA reads TGTGCCAGCAGTTTACCTCAGAAGCCCCAGCATTTT. Its protein product is CASSLPQKPQHF. J is TRBJ1-5 and V is TRBV28; unclear D gene. Trimming shortened V by 2 bases and J by 8 bases, and 7 bases separated the two germline ends. Per germline, CDR1 MDHEN and CDR2 SYDVKM. The CDR3 consists of 12 residues.

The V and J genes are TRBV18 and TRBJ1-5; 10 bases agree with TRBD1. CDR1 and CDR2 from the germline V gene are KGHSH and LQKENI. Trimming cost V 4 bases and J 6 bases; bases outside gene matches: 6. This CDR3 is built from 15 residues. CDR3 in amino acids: CASSLGQGYGQPQHF. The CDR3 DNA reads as TGTGCCAGCTCACTGGGACAGGGGTATGGTCAGCCCCAGCATTTT.

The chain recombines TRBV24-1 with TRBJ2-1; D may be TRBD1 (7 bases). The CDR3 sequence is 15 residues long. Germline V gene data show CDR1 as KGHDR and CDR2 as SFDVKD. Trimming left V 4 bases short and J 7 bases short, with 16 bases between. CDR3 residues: CATSEGVRGTNEQFF. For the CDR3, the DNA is TGTGCCACCAGTGAGGGAGTCAGGGGGACTAATGAGCAGTTCTTC.

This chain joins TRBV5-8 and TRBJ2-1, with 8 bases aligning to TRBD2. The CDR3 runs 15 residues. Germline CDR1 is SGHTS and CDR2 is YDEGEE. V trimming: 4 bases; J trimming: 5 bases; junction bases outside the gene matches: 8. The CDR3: CASSLEGLEHNEQFF. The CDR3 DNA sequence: TGTGCCAGCAGCCTGGAGGGACTAGAGCACAATGAGCAGTTCTTC.

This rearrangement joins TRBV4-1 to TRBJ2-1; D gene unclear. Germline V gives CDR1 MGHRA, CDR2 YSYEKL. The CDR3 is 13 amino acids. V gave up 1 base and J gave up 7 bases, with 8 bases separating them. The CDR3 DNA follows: TGCGCCAGCAGCCAAGGACTGTCGAATGAGCAGTTCTTC. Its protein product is CASSQGLSNEQFF.

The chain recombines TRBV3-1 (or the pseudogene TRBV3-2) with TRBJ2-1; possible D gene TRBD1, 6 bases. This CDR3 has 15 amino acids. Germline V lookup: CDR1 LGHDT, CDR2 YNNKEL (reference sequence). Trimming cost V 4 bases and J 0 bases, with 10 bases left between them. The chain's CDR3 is CASSPSRGSYNEQFF. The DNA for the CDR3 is TGTGCCAGCAGCCCAAGCAGGGGCTCCTACAATGAGCAGTTCTTC.

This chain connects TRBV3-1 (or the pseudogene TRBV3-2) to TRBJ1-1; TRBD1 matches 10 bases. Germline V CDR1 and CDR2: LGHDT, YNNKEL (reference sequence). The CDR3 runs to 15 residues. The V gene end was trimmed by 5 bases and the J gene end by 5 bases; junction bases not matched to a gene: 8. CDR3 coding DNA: TGTGCCAGCAGCGCCTGGGACAGGGGAGGGACTGAAGCTTTCTTT. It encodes CASSAWDRGGTEAFF.